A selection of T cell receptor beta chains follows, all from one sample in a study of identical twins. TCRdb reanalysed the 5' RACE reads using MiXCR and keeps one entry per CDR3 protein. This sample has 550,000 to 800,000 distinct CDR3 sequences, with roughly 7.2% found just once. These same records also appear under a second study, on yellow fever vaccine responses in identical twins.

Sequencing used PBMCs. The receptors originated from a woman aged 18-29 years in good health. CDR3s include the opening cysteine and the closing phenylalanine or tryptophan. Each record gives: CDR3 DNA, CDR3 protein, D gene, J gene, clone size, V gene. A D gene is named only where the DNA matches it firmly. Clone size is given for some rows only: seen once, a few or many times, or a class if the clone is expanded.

DNA: TGTGCCAGCAGTCGTAACCAGAGGGAGACCCAGTACTTC
CDR3: CASSRNQRETQYF
D: .
J: TRBJ2-5
size: many
V: TRBV7-7

DNA: TGTGCCAGCAGACGGGGGTCCGGGGCAGATACGCAGTATTTT
CDR3: CASRRGSGADTQYF
D: .
J: TRBJ2-3
size: many
V: TRBV7-9

DNA: TGCAGTGCTAGCATGACAGGGAAAAAGGGGGGCTACACCTTC
CDR3: CSASMTGKKGGYTF
D: TRBD1
J: TRBJ1-2
size: .
V: TRBV20-1

DNA: TGTGCCAGCAGCGCCCGTGGGACTAGCGTTCGCTACGAGCAGTACTTC
CDR3: CASSARGTSVRYEQYF
D: TRBD2
J: TRBJ2-7
size: many
V: TRBV13

DNA: TGTGCCAGTGCCTCTTTGTCCGTCAATGAGCAGTTCTTC
CDR3: CASASLSVNEQFF
D: .
J: TRBJ2-1
size: .
V: TRBV2

DNA: TGCGCCAGCAGCCAAGAGACGACTAGCGGTCTTAATGAGCAGTTCTTC
CDR3: CASSQETTSGLNEQFF
D: TRBD2
J: TRBJ2-1
size: few
V: TRBV4-1

DNA: TGCAGTGCTAGAGGAGCGGGGGGGCTGGAGACCCAGTACTTC
CDR3: CSARGAGGLETQYF
D: TRBD2
J: TRBJ2-5
size: many
V: TRBV20-1

DNA: TGTGCCAGCAGTTACGTCGGGGGAGTTCAGCCCCAGCATTTT
CDR3: CASSYVGGVQPQHF
D: .
J: TRBJ1-5
size: few
V: TRBV6-2/TRBV6-3

DNA: TGTGCCAGCAGTTTGGGGGGAGCTAATGAAAAACTGTTTTTT
CDR3: CASSLGGANEKLFF
D: .
J: TRBJ1-4
size: many
V: TRBV12-3/TRBV12-4

DNA: TGCGCCAGCAGCTTGGAACCTAGCCCTACCGGGGAGCTGTTTTTT
CDR3: CASSLEPSPTGELFF
D: .
J: TRBJ2-2
size: .
V: TRBV5-1

DNA: TGTGCCAGCAGCTCCGCCGGGATCAAGATTGGTGGCTACACCTTC
CDR3: CASSSAGIKIGGYTF
D: .
J: TRBJ1-2
size: .
V: TRBV5-6

DNA: TGTGCCAGCAGCTTCAAACAGGGAACTATGGGCTACACCTTC
CDR3: CASSFKQGTMGYTF
D: .
J: TRBJ1-2
size: few
V: TRBV5-6

DNA: TGTGCCAGCAGTTACTCTTTACAGGGCGGAGAGACCCAGTACTTC
CDR3: CASSYSLQGGETQYF
D: .
J: TRBJ2-5
size: few
V: TRBV6-5

DNA: TGCAGCGCAGGTTGGCAGGGGTTACACGAGCAGTACTTC
CDR3: CSAGWQGLHEQYF
D: .
J: TRBJ2-7
size: few
V: TRBV29-1

DNA: TGTGCCAGCAGCCGATACGAGCGGGGAACGCAGTATTTT
CDR3: CASSRYERGTQYF
D: TRBD2
J: TRBJ2-3
size: .
V: TRBV7-9

DNA: TGTGCCAGCAGTCTACAACCAACGGGGGGAAACACCATATATTTT
CDR3: CASSLQPTGGNTIYF
D: .
J: TRBJ1-3
size: few
V: TRBV6-5

DNA: TGTGCCAGTAGTCCCCACCTCGGACTAGCGGCAGTAGATACGCAGTATTTT
CDR3: CASSPHLGLAAVDTQYF
D: TRBD2
J: TRBJ2-3
size: few
V: TRBV19

DNA: TGCAGCGTGAGGGGGGGCCGGGAAGCTTTCTTT
CDR3: CSVRGGREAFF
D: .
J: TRBJ1-1
size: .
V: TRBV29-1

DNA: TGCAGTGCCCAAGAACTGGGGAGGCCAGATACGCAGTATTTT
CDR3: CSAQELGRPDTQYF
D: .
J: TRBJ2-3
size: few
V: TRBV20-1

DNA: TGTGCCAGCAGTTATCTCCTGGGTGGGGAGGATGAGCAGTTCTTC
CDR3: CASSYLLGGEDEQFF
D: .
J: TRBJ2-1
size: few
V: TRBV6-5

DNA: TGTGCCAGCAGTGGCCAAGGGGAGATCGGGGAGCTGTTTTTT
CDR3: CASSGQGEIGELFF
D: .
J: TRBJ2-2
size: .
V: TRBV2

DNA: TGTGCCAGCAGCCAGAGGGACATATCTGACGAGCAGTACTTC
CDR3: CASSQRDISDEQYF
D: .
J: TRBJ2-7
size: .
V: TRBV4-2

DNA: TGTGCCAGCAGCTCAGCGACTGGGACGTGGGGCACAGATACGCAGTATTTT
CDR3: CASSSATGTWGTDTQYF
D: .
J: TRBJ2-3
size: .
V: TRBV7-2

DNA: TGTGCCAGCACCTTCGACATTTCCTACGAGCAGTACTTC
CDR3: CASTFDISYEQYF
D: .
J: TRBJ2-7
size: few
V: TRBV12-3/TRBV12-4

DNA: TGTGCCAGCAGCCCTTACACCTATGGCTACACCTTC
CDR3: CASSPYTYGYTF
D: .
J: TRBJ1-2
size: many
V: TRBV7-6

DNA: TGTGCCAGCAGCAAAGGACGACCGAGCTCCTACAATGAGCAGTTCTTC
CDR3: CASSKGRPSSYNEQFF
D: .
J: TRBJ2-1
size: many
V: TRBV7-6

DNA: TGTGCCAGCAGTTTAACGACAGGGTCCTTCGGGGAGTTGTTTTTT
CDR3: CASSLTTGSFGELFF
D: TRBD1
J: TRBJ2-2
size: many
V: TRBV12-3/TRBV12-4

DNA: TGCAGTGCTAGACCCCAGGACAGGGGGGGTTATGGCTACACCTTC
CDR3: CSARPQDRGGYGYTF
D: TRBD1
J: TRBJ1-2
size: few
V: TRBV20-1

DNA: TGTGCCAGCAGCCGGGCCTACGAGCAGTACTTC
CDR3: CASSRAYEQYF
D: .
J: TRBJ2-7
size: many
V: TRBV7-2

DNA: TGCGCCAGCAGCTGGAGACCTGTGTCTACCCCGAACCCCGGGGAGCTGTTTTTT
CDR3: CASSWRPVSTPNPGELFF
D: .
J: TRBJ2-2
size: few
V: TRBV5-1

DNA: TGTGCCAGCAGCTTGTGGCAGGGAGGGGATCAGCCCCAGCATTTT
CDR3: CASSLWQGGDQPQHF
D: .
J: TRBJ1-5
size: many
V: TRBV7-2

DNA: TGTGCCAGCAGCTTCGCCCCTCTAGCGGGAGGCTACAATGAGCAGTTCTTC
CDR3: CASSFAPLAGGYNEQFF
D: TRBD2
J: TRBJ2-1
size: .
V: TRBV7-3

DNA: TGTGCCAGTCTCCCTCTTGAGGCTGGGGCCAACGTCCTGACTTTC
CDR3: CASLPLEAGANVLTF
D: .
J: TRBJ2-6
size: few
V: TRBV13

DNA: TGCGCCAGCAGCTTAGAAATGGGGGTCGGGGAGCTGTTTTTT
CDR3: CASSLEMGVGELFF
D: .
J: TRBJ2-2
size: many
V: TRBV5-1

DNA: TGTGCCATCAGTGAGACAGGGTTCGGCGGTGGCTACACCTTC
CDR3: CAISETGFGGGYTF
D: .
J: TRBJ1-2
size: .
V: TRBV10-3

DNA: TGTGCCAGCAGCCAAGAGGTCCGGGAGACCCAGTACTTC
CDR3: CASSQEVRETQYF
D: .
J: TRBJ2-5
size: .
V: TRBV4-2

DNA: TGTGCCAGCAGCCCACGGCCACTAGGGACGCAGGAGACCCAGTACTTC
CDR3: CASSPRPLGTQETQYF
D: .
J: TRBJ2-5
size: few
V: TRBV3-1

DNA: TGTGCCAGCAGCCCCTCGGGGGGTAATGAGCAGTTCTTC
CDR3: CASSPSGGNEQFF
D: TRBD2
J: TRBJ2-1
size: few
V: TRBV9

DNA: TGTGCCAGCAGCCCGGACGTCAGCGATGAGCAGTTCTTC
CDR3: CASSPDVSDEQFF
D: .
J: TRBJ2-1
size: many
V: TRBV5-5

DNA: TGCGCCAGCAGCCAAGATAGCGGTAGCGGGAGGGCGAGAGAGACCCAGTACTTC
CDR3: CASSQDSGSGRARETQYF
D: TRBD2
J: TRBJ2-5
size: .
V: TRBV4-1

DNA: TGCGCCAGCAGCTGGAGCGGGAGCACAGATACGCAGTATTTT
CDR3: CASSWSGSTDTQYF
D: .
J: TRBJ2-3
size: many
V: TRBV5-1

DNA: TGTGCCAGCAGTTACTCTGGGACAACCGAGCAGTACTTC
CDR3: CASSYSGTTEQYF
D: .
J: TRBJ2-7
size: many
V: TRBV6-5